These T cell receptor beta chains were read from a single sample in a study of siplizumab effects on memory and regulatory T cells. The data were produced by immunoSEQ multiplex PCR, yet TCRdb's version contains in-frame clones alone and is incomplete. The data show 110,000 or so clones, about 93% seen once. Sample: CD4+ T cells sorted from blood. The receptors derive from a human donor in good health. CDR3s include the opening cysteine and the closing phenylalanine or tryptophan. D genes are given only for firm matches.

j_call d_call v_call cdr3_nt cdr3_aa
TRBJ2-7 TRBD1 TRBV4-1 TGCGCCAGCAGCCTTGCTTCGGGACAGGACTACGAGCAGTACTTC CASSLASGQDYEQYF
TRBJ1-1 . TRBV30 TGTGCCTGGAGTGTAATCCGTGAAGCTTTCTTT CAWSVIREAFF
TRBJ2-2 TRBD1 TRBV6-6 TGTGCCAGCAGACAAGGACAGGGGAACACCGGGGAGCTGTTTTTT CASRQGQGNTGELFF
TRBJ2-7 TRBD1 TRBV5-1 TGCGCCAGCAGCTCAAGGACAGGGTTGTACGAGCAGTACTTC CASSSRTGLYEQYF
TRBJ2-5 TRBD2 TRBV2 TGTGCCAGCAGGCCGGGACTAGCGGGAGCAGGAGAGACCCAGTACTTC CASRPGLAGAGETQYF
TRBJ2-6 . TRBV28 TGTGCCAGCAGCTCAATAGGAGGGGCCAACGTCCTGACTTTC CASSSIGGANVLTF
TRBJ1-2 . TRBV5-6 TGTGCCAGCAGCTTGGGACAGAGTATTAACTATGGCTACACCTTC CASSLGQSINYGYTF
TRBJ2-7 TRBD2 TRBV11-2 TGTGCCAGCAGCTTGGGACTAGCCTCCGCCTACGAGCAGTACTTC CASSLGLASAYEQYF
TRBJ1-3 TRBD1 TRBV5-8 TGTGCCAGCAGCTTGGGACAGGGAGCTGGAAACACCATATATTTT CASSLGQGAGNTIYF
TRBJ1-1 . TRBV18 TGTGCCAGCGATGGGGGGGGCATGAACACTGAAGCTTTCTTT CASDGGGMNTEAFF